The following is a TCR beta chain sequence with its context. As yet, its antigen is unknown. This entry comes from a study of T cells in Graves' hyperthyroidism and ophthalmopathy. RNA transcripts served as the template for amplifying TCR beta CDR3 regions. TCR CDR3 underwent first-round RT-PCR with the HTBI primer set. TCRdb used MiXCR to reprocess the multiplex PCR reads, holding one entry per CDR3 protein. The sample carries approximately 520,000 distinct CDR3 sequences, roughly 20% recorded once. Trimming took off 4 bases at V and 6 bases at J, with 12 bases between the two ends. CDR1 is LNHDA, CDR2 SQIVND, per germline (reference sequence). This CDR3 region has 14 residues. The study, taken as a whole, reports: Median prediction lead before ophthalmopathy onset was 6 to 8 months with the model.

With a duration under 2 months, the hyperthyroidism was newly diagnosed in patients aged 18 to 65. This sample holds PBMCs from about 10 ml fresh peripheral blood. This TCR was recovered from a man aged 18 to 29 with Graves' hyperthyroidism. The sequencing input was blood. This chain connects TRBV19 to TRBJ2-2; D could derive from TRBD1 or TRBD2 (6 bases each). In DNA, the CDR3 is TGTGCCAGTAGTAATGAGGAGGGGGCCGGGGAGCTGTTTTTT. This encodes CASSNEEGAGELFF.